These 29 T cell receptor beta chains were all obtained from the same sample, sequenced in a study of blood T cell repertoires in COVID-19. TCRdb's copy holds only in-frame clones and misses some; the assay was immunoSEQ multiplex PCR. The repertoire holds around 190,000 clones, with 65% to 90% as singletons. The material sequenced was peripheral blood. Receptor source: a human donor in a cohort sampled during active COVID-19.

The chain combines TRBV2 with TRBJ1-2; weak D call: TRBD1 (6 bases). CDR1 and CDR2 (germline): SNHLY, FYNNEI. Trimming removed 6 bases at V and 0 bases at J, with 11 bases between. The CDR3 has 14 amino acids. In DNA, the CDR3 is TGTGCCAGCAGGGGGGCCAGGTCTAACTATGGCTACACCTTC. Its translation: CASRGARSNYGYTF.

The CDR3 DNA reads TGCGCCAGCAGCTCACAGGGGGCATTGGCCTACAATGAGCAGTTCTTC. It translates to CASSSQGALAYNEQFF. The chain employs TRBV5-1 and TRBJ2-1; 9 bases line up with TRBD1. Germline V gives CDR1 SGHRS, CDR2 YFSETQ. J was trimmed by 2 bases and V by 3 bases; bases with no gene match: 6. This CDR3 has 16 amino acids.

The V call is TRBV4-1, the J call TRBJ2-7; TRBD2 matches 7 bases. V lost 5 bases and J lost 0; bases outside the gene matches: 4. The CDR3 extends over 14 amino acids. Germline loops: CDR1 MGHRA, CDR2 YSYEKL. The CDR3 spells CASSAGVASYEQYF. DNA of the CDR3: TGCGCCAGCAGCGCGGGAGTGGCCTCCTACGAGCAGTACTTC.

The V gene is TRBV5-1, the J gene TRBJ1-2; 12 bases match TRBD1. Germline assignment: CDR1 SGHRS and CDR2 YFSETQ. Trimming took 4 bases from V and 0 from J; bases not matched to a gene: 4. The CDR3 runs 16 residues. The CDR3 nucleotides read TGCGCCAGCAGCGCGGGACAGGGGGCCCCTAACTATGGCTACACCTTC. Encoded protein: CASSAGQGAPNYGYTF.

The V call is TRBV5-1, the J call TRBJ2-2, with 7 bases fitting TRBD1. The CDR3 length is 15 residues. Unmatched junction bases numbered 3, after V lost 3 bases and J lost 1 base. Germline lookup yields CDR1 SGHRS and CDR2 YFSETQ. In DNA form, the CDR3 reads TGCGCCAGCAGCTCCGGGACAGAGAACACCGGGGAGCTGTTTTTT. Its translation is CASSSGTENTGELFF.

This sequence joins TRBV30 and TRBJ2-5, with D possibly being TRBD1 (5 bases). Germline V gene data show CDR1 as GTSNPN and CDR2 as SVGIG (reference sequence). CDR3 length: 13 amino acids. Between the trimmed V and J ends, which lost 0 bases and 5 bases, there was a span of 10 bases. The DNA of the CDR3 is TGTGCCTGGAGTGTACACAGGTCGGAGACCCAGTACTTC. This gives the protein CAWSVHRSETQYF.

The chain joins TRBV28 to TRBJ2-7, with 7 bases identical to TRBD1. This CDR3 spans 14 amino acids. Trimming at V came to 1 base and at J to 3 bases, leaving 3 bases not matched to a gene. CDR1 and CDR2 (germline): MDHEN, SYDVKM. This CDR3 is CASSLSGQNYEQYF. CDR3 bases: TGTGCCAGCAGTTTATCGGGACAGAACTACGAGCAGTACTTC.

The chain joins TRBV15 to TRBJ2-7; 11 bases fit TRBD2. The V gene end was trimmed by 0 bases and the J gene end by 4 bases; junction bases not matched to a gene: 5. This CDR3 spans 16 amino acids. CDR1 and CDR2 (germline): LNHNV, YYDKDF (reference sequence). CDR3 nucleotide sequence: TGTGCCACCAGCAGAGATAGTTCTAGCGGGAGGTACGAGCAGTACTTC. This gives the protein CATSRDSSSGRYEQYF.

The V and J genes are TRBV6-5 and TRBJ2-1; unclear D gene. The CDR3 runs 11 residues. Germline V CDR1 and CDR2: MNHEY, SVGAGI. V dropped 10 bases and J dropped 9 bases, with 13 bases sitting between them. In nucleotides, the CDR3 is TGTGCCACGATGCGGAACGGTGAGCAGTTCTTC. It is translated as CATMRNGEQFF.

This clone was seen just once. The chain links TRBV28 to TRBJ1-6; maybe TRBD1 (5 bases). Germline lookup yields CDR1 MDHEN and CDR2 SYDVKM. V lost 10 bases and J 12 bases, leaving 16 bases between the germline ends. This CDR3 has 12 residues. CDR3 protein: CAIRGGGLPLHF. As DNA, the CDR3 is TGTGCCATCCGCGGGGGGGGGTTACCCCTCCACTTT.

The rearrangement uses TRBV6-5 and TRBJ1-1; D gene unclear. V was clipped by 2 bases and J by 1 base, with 8 bases between them. This CDR3 is built from 14 residues. Germline V gene data show CDR1 as MNHEY and CDR2 as SVGAGI. DNA of the CDR3: TGTGCCAGCAGTTACGTGGGCCCGAACACTGAAGCTTTCTTT. This gives the protein CASSYVGPNTEAFF.

The chain employs TRBV7-2 and TRBJ2-6; D possibly corresponds to TRBD2 (5 bases). Germline V gene lookup returns CDR1 SGHTA and CDR2 FQGNSA. The CDR3 sequence is 14 residues long. Between the trimmed V and J ends, which lost 3 bases and 7 bases, there was a span of 10 bases. CDR3 amino acids: CASSLRGFANVLTF. CDR3 in DNA: TGTGCCAGCAGCTTGAGAGGGTTTGCCAACGTCCTGACTTTC.

The V gene is TRBV18, the J gene TRBJ2-4, with 12 bases fitting TRBD2. The junction had 13 bases not matched to a gene; V was cut back by 3 bases and J by 7 bases. The CDR3 contains 18 residues. Germline-derived CDR1 and CDR2 are KGHSH and LQKENI. CDR3 sequence: CASSPKWTSGTFRNIQYF. DNA for the CDR3: TGTGCCAGCTCACCTAAATGGACTAGCGGGACTTTTCGGAACATTCAGTACTTC. The variable domain in full, with the rest retrieved from reference TRBV18 and TRBJ2-4, is NAGVMQNPRHLVRRRGQEARLRCSPMKGHSHVYWYRQLPEEGLKFMVYLQKENIIDESGMPKERFSAEFPKEGPSILRIQQVVRGDSAAYFCASSPKWTSGTFRNIQYFGAGTRLSVL.

This chain joins TRBV2 and TRBJ2-7; 7 positions agree with TRBD2. The CDR3 has 15 residues. The trim removed 0 bases at V and 3 bases at J, leaving 5 bases unmatched. Germline loops: CDR1 SNHLY, CDR2 FYNNEI. The DNA of the CDR3 is TGTGCCAGCAGTGAAGCGGAGGGACTAAACTACGAGCAGTACTTC. Translating gives CASSEAEGLNYEQYF. The variable domain in full, completed from reference TRBV2 and TRBJ2-7, reads EPEVTQTPSHQVTQMGQEVILRCVPISNHLYFYWYRQILGQKVEFLVSFYNNEISEKSEIFDDQFSVERPDGSNFTLKIRSTKLEDSAMYFCASSEAEGLNYEQYFGPGTRLTVT.

This chain connects TRBV28 to TRBJ2-1; 7 nucleotides match TRBD2. Trimming cost V 6 bases and J 7 bases; bases outside gene matches: 3. Per the germline V gene, CDR1 is MDHEN and CDR2 is SYDVKM. The CDR3 covers 12 residues. The CDR3 DNA follows: TGTGCCAGCAGGTCTAGCGGAAATGAGCAGTTCTTC. Translating gives CASRSSGNEQFF.

The chain uses TRBV14 and TRBJ2-7; 7 nucleotides align to TRBD1. This CDR3 region has 16 residues. Germline CDR1 SGHDN, CDR2 FVKESK. Unmatched junction bases numbered 16, after V lost 4 bases and J lost 7 bases. CDR3 loop: CASSRTRDRASLEQYF. The CDR3 DNA follows: TGTGCCAGCAGCCGCACACGGGACAGAGCCTCCTTGGAGCAGTACTTC.

CDR3 region: CSVEDLSSWTEAFF. CDR3 sequence (DNA): TGCAGCGTTGAAGATCTGAGTAGCTGGACTGAAGCTTTCTTT. This chain links TRBV29-1 with TRBJ1-1; D uncertain. The germline CDR1 and CDR2 sequences are SQVTM and ANQGSEA. Trimming stripped 0 bases from V and 5 bases from J, with 13 bases between. This CDR3 contains 14 residues. The full variable domain, with the rest looked up from reference TRBV29-1 and TRBJ1-1, is SAVISQKPSRDICQRGTSLTIQCQVDSQVTMMFWYRQQPGQSLTLIATANQGSEATYESGFVIDKFPISRPNLTFSTLTVSNMSPEDSSIYLCSVEDLSSWTEAFFGQGTRLTVV.

The chain uses TRBV7-8 and TRBJ2-7, with a possible D match to TRBD1 (6 bases). Trimming stripped 5 bases from V and 3 bases from J, with 11 bases between. This CDR3 has 13 amino acids. CDR1 SGHVS and CDR2 FQNEAQ come from the germline V gene. The CDR3 spells CASSLGRGYEQYF. CDR3 DNA: TGTGCCAGCAGCCTCGGCAGGGGCTACGAGCAGTACTTC.

This clone was found a few times. The V and J genes are TRBV27 and TRBJ1-2, with D maybe TRBD1 (5 bases). With 8 bases removed from V and 7 bases from J, the gap between germline ends came to 11 bases. CDR3 length: 11 amino acids. Per germline, CDR1 MNHEY and CDR2 SMNVEV (reference sequence). In nucleotides, the CDR3 is TGTGCCAGCTATGGGGCTGGTGGCTACACCTTC. Translation gives CASYGAGGYTF.

This clone has more than one count but fewer than ten. The gene calls are TRBV4-1 and TRBJ2-7, with 7 bases lining up with TRBD2. There are 16 residues in the CDR3. Germline V gives CDR1 MGHRA, CDR2 YSYEKL. Losses at the gene ends were 1 base for V and 0 bases for J; bases not matched to a gene: 6. CDR3 amino acids: CASSQVGAGSSYEQYF. CDR3 sequence (DNA): TGCGCCAGCAGCCAAGTAGGAGCGGGAAGCTCCTACGAGCAGTACTTC.

CDR3 region: CASSQGVAVSGANVLTF. CDR3 in DNA: TGTGCCAGCAGCCAAGGGGTCGCGGTCTCTGGGGCCAACGTCCTGACTTTC. The chain employs TRBV4-2 and TRBJ2-6; D is unclear. Germline CDR1 and CDR2: LGHNA and YNFKEQ. The CDR3 spans 17 residues. V was shortened by 1 base and J by 0 bases, with 10 bases between the two germline ends.

The chain employs TRBV7-9 and TRBJ2-5; TRBD2 aligns across 15 bases. The CDR3 covers 16 residues. V was pared by 5 bases and J by 2 bases, with 3 bases of the junction left unmatched. CDR1 and CDR2 (germline): SEHNR, FQNEAQ (reference sequence). In nucleotides, the CDR3 is TGTGCCAGCAGCCCTGGGACTAGCGGGGGGCAAGAGACCCAGTACTTC. Encoded protein: CASSPGTSGGQETQYF.

The gene calls are TRBV11-2 and TRBJ1-6; D is unresolved. Trimming cost V 3 bases and J 7 bases, with 10 bases left between them. The CDR3 totals 14 residues. Germline CDR1 SGHAT, CDR2 FQNNGV. Here the CDR3 DNA reads TGTGCCAGCAGCTTTGCGACAAGCAATTCACCCCTCCACTTT. Its translation is CASSFATSNSPLHF.

This chain's CDR3 is CASSFAGGYEQYF. DNA for the CDR3: TGTGCCAGCAGCTTCGCGGGAGGGTACGAGCAGTACTTC. The rearrangement uses TRBV11-1 and TRBJ2-7, with 9 positions matching TRBD2. V trimming: 3 bases; J trimming: 4 bases; junction bases outside the gene matches: 1. The CDR3 covers 13 residues. CDR1 and CDR2 (germline): SGHAT, FQDESV (reference sequence).

J is TRBJ2-4 and V is TRBV4-1; tentatively, D is TRBD1 (5 bases). V dropped 6 bases and J dropped 1 base, with 7 bases sitting between them. This CDR3 contains 13 residues. In germline, CDR1 is MGHRA, CDR2 YSYEKL. CDR3 nucleotides: TGCGCCAGCAGGGGGCCGGCCAAAAACATTCAGTACTTC. Its protein product is CASRGPAKNIQYF.

This clone was picked up a small number of times. The J gene is TRBJ1-5, the V gene TRBV5-8; 10 bases fit TRBD1. V lost 4 bases and J lost 3; bases outside the gene matches: 4. Germline lookup yields CDR1 SGHTS and CDR2 YDEGEE. The CDR3 consists of 15 residues. The CDR3 spells CASSLGTGVNQPQHF. In DNA form, the CDR3 reads TGTGCCAGCAGCCTGGGGACAGGGGTCAATCAGCCCCAGCATTTT.

The chain couples TRBV30 to TRBJ2-7; 7 bases fit TRBD1. The CDR3 runs to 16 residues. Unmatched junction bases numbered 10, after V lost 0 bases and J lost 2 bases. Germline CDR1 is GTSNPN and CDR2 is SVGIG (reference sequence). CDR3 bases: TGTGCCTGGAGTGTATGGTCACGAGGGACAGCCTACGAGCAGTACTTC. It yields the protein CAWSVWSRGTAYEQYF.

This clone was seen once. The chain combines TRBV10-3 with TRBJ1-6; D perhaps matches TRBD1 (5 bases). Germline CDR1 reads ENHRY; CDR2 reads SYGVKD. V was pared by 6 bases and J by 9 bases, with 24 bases between. The CDR3 spans 17 residues. CDR3 nucleotides: TGTGCCATCAGCACGCCCCTCAGGGTCACGGTTCGTTCACCCCTCCACTTT. This translates into CAISTPLRVTVRSPLHF.

This clone has just a few counts. CDR3 loop: CAISDPGEWREAYNEQFF. The CDR3 nucleotides read TGTGCCATCAGTGATCCTGGGGAGTGGCGGGAGGCATACAATGAGCAGTTCTTC. This chain uses TRBV10-3 with TRBJ2-1, with 8 bases matching TRBD2. In germline, CDR1 is ENHRY, CDR2 SYGVKD. V dropped 3 bases and J dropped 4; count of bases not matched to a gene: 14. This CDR3 is built from 18 residues.